These 13 T cell receptor beta chains were sequenced from one sample in a study of human T cells and chemical hapten exposure (dated by TCRdb to the early 2020s). The library relied on RACE. For sequencing, a NextSeq 500 was employed. TCRdb reprocessing: public reads trimmed at Q25 with fastp, clones called with MiXCR, in-frame beta chains kept. Identical CDR3 protein sequences are pooled into one entry, listed with their most common genes and DNA. The sample contains some 41,000 distinct CDR3 sequences, 4% of them found a single time. Clones ranked in the top ten supply 20% to 30% of the sample. Read against the paper, the sample's time point label means: patch test 1, 2 weeks after DPC sensitization. The sample's treatment or condition, from its label and the paper: therapeutic diphenylcyclopropenone sensitization with weekly scalp DPC. Unfractionated whole blood was collected in Tempus Blood RNA tubes, and total RNA was extracted from that blood.

The sequencing here drew on whole blood, taken in connection with sensitization to the hapten diphenylcyclopropenone (DPC). These receptors were taken from a man aged 50 to 59 with alopecia areata. Some clones in this sample may be carry-over from other donors' samples.

This clonotype was counted ten times or more. DNA of the CDR3: TGTGCCAGCAGTTTACCGACTAGCGGGAATGGGAAGGGGACCTACGAGCAGTACTTC. Protein sequence: CASSLPTSGNGKGTYEQYF. The rearrangement joins TRBV28 to TRBJ2-7, with 11 positions matching TRBD2. V shed 2 bases, J shed 2 bases, and the junction held 14 bases outside the gene matches. The CDR3 sequence is 19 residues long. In germline, CDR1 is MDHEN, CDR2 SYDVKM.

In DNA form, the CDR3 reads TGTGCCAGCAGTTCCCCCTACGGCCAAAATGAGCAGTTCTTC. It translates to CASSSPYGQNEQFF. The V and J genes are TRBV6-2 or TRBV6-3 and TRBJ2-1; no definite D call. Per the germline V gene, CDR1 is MNHEY and CDR2 is SVGEGT. There are 14 residues in the CDR3. The V and J ends lost 4 bases and 7 bases respectively, with 14 bases between them.

This clonotype was recorded at least ten times. The chain combines TRBV7-2 with TRBJ1-1; TRBD1 aligns across 7 bases. The CDR3 is 14 amino acids. Germline V CDR1 and CDR2: SGHTA, FQGNSA. Trimming took 2 bases from V and 5 from J; bases not matched to a gene: 5. CDR3 region: CASSLNAGGTEAFF. CDR3 coding DNA: TGTGCCAGCAGCTTAAACGCAGGGGGAACTGAAGCTTTCTTT.

The chain joins TRBV20-1 to TRBJ2-7; a weak D match, TRBD1 (5 bases). Germline CDR1 and CDR2: DFQATT and SNEGSKA (reference sequence). The CDR3 contains 15 residues. The V and J ends lost 1 base and 0 bases respectively, with 13 bases between them. CDR3 nucleotide sequence: TGCAGTGCTAGAGTAGTGGCAGGGTCCTCCTACGAGCAGTACTTC. It is translated as CSARVVAGSSYEQYF.

This clonotype came up many times. The V gene is TRBV7-2, the J gene TRBJ2-3; perhaps TRBD2 as D (5 bases). The V end lost 7 bases, the J end lost 4 bases, and 15 bases lay between the germline ends. The CDR3 consists of 14 residues. Germline CDR1 and CDR2: SGHTA and FQGNSA. The CDR3 sequence is CASTGRESADTQYF. The CDR3 DNA reads TGTGCCAGCACCGGTAGGGAGTCCGCAGATACGCAGTATTTT.

This clonotype appeared many times. This rearrangement joins TRBV5-1 to TRBJ2-3, with 10 positions matching TRBD2. This CDR3 region has 16 residues. V dropped 5 bases and J dropped 5; count of bases not matched to a gene: 11. CDR1 SGHRS and CDR2 YFSETQ come from the germline V gene. The chain's CDR3 is CASSSALAGGIDTQYF. CDR3 nucleotide sequence: TGCGCCAGCAGTTCTGCTTTAGCGGGAGGAATAGATACGCAGTATTTT.

This clonotype was recorded at least ten times. This chain connects TRBV11-2 to TRBJ1-1; unclear D gene. V was cut by 5 bases and J by 0 bases, with 10 bases left in between. The germline gives CDR1 SGHAT, CDR2 FQNNGV. The CDR3 covers 14 residues. The CDR3 sequence is CASSPILLNTEAFF. The DNA of the CDR3 is TGTGCCAGCAGCCCGATACTATTGAACACTGAAGCTTTCTTT.

V usage is TRBV19 and J usage is TRBJ1-1; no definite D call. V gave up 0 bases and J gave up 4 bases, with 9 bases separating them. The CDR3 is 14 amino acids. Germline CDR1 LNHDA, CDR2 SQIVND (reference sequence). The CDR3: CASSIDARGTEAFF. CDR3 DNA sequence: TGTGCCAGTAGTATAGATGCCCGGGGCACTGAAGCTTTCTTT.

This clonotype has at least ten counts. The chain is built from TRBV12-3 or TRBV12-4 and TRBJ2-1; no clear D. V lost 6 bases and J 1 base, leaving 16 bases between the germline ends. CDR3 length: 16 amino acids. Here the CDR3 DNA reads TGTGCCAGCAGCGATAACGGGCCCCAATCCTACAATGAGCAGTTCTTC. Translated: CASSDNGPQSYNEQFF.

In this sample, this clonotype turned up many times. CDR3 sequence: CASSMGAGANVLTF. The CDR3 region has the DNA TGTGCCAGTAGTATGGGGGCTGGGGCCAACGTCCTGACTTTC. This chain connects TRBV19 to TRBJ2-6; TRBD1 or TRBD2 may be the D gene (5 bases each). The germline CDR1 and CDR2 sequences are LNHDA and SQIVND (reference sequence). CDR3 size: 14 residues. Trimming shortened V by 3 bases and J by 2 bases, and 5 bases separated the two germline ends.

This clonotype was seen at least ten times. The chain uses TRBV7-9 and TRBJ2-3, with D perhaps given as TRBD1 or TRBD2 (5 bases each). The CDR3 has 14 amino acids. Germline V gene data show CDR1 as SEHNR and CDR2 as FQNEAQ (reference sequence). Between the trimmed V and J ends, which lost 5 bases and 4 bases, there was a span of 13 bases. In DNA form, the CDR3 reads TGTGCCAGCAGCCCCGAGGGGCCCGCAGATACGCAGTATTTT. This encodes CASSPEGPADTQYF.

This clonotype is medium-sized (0.01 to 0.1%) in the sample. This chain joins TRBV28 and TRBJ2-3; D unresolved. CDR3 size: 14 residues. Trimming pared 6 bases from V and 1 base from J, leaving 11 bases between. CDR1 and CDR2 (germline): MDHEN, SYDVKM. The CDR3 sequence is CASSSPQGTDTQYF. The DNA for the CDR3 is TGTGCCAGCAGCTCGCCGCAGGGCACAGATACGCAGTATTTT.

This clonotype was picked up many times. This sequence joins TRBV12-3 or TRBV12-4 and TRBJ2-3; the D gene is possibly TRBD2 (6 bases). The CDR3 has 15 residues. V was pared by 7 bases and J by 3 bases, with 17 bases between. CDR3 sequence: CASTLGDSTTDTQYF. The CDR3, as DNA: TGTGCCAGCACCCTTGGGGACTCCACTACAGATACGCAGTATTTT.